This is a list of T cell receptor beta chains from one sample in a study of monozygotic twins with inflammatory bowel disease. Using the 5' RACE reads, TCRdb records one entry per CDR3 protein without DNA. The table lists over 200,000 distinct CDR3 sequences. Sequencing was done on a sample of blood. All receptors derive from a human donor with ulcerative colitis or Crohn's disease, or a healthy co-twin of an affected twin (not recorded which). Each CDR3 is given with its conserved first and last residue.

CDR3 protein: CSVETPAVVDGYTF; J gene: TRBJ1-2; V gene: TRBV29-1
CDR3 protein: CASSSTRNYGYTF; J gene: TRBJ1-2; V gene: TRBV27
CDR3 protein: CASSYSMAGGDTYEQYF; J gene: TRBJ2-7; V gene: TRBV6-5
CDR3 protein: CASTFVRGLTNNEQFF; J gene: TRBJ2-1; V gene: TRBV11-2
CDR3 protein: CASSLLGQRGTEAFF; J gene: TRBJ1-1; V gene: TRBV7-2
CDR3 protein: CSASRSNTEAFF; J gene: TRBJ1-1; V gene: TRBV20-1
CDR3 protein: CSVEERGADTQYF; J gene: TRBJ2-3; V gene: TRBV29-1
CDR3 protein: CASSPYGGGPVGEKLFF; J gene: TRBJ1-4; V gene: TRBV3-1
CDR3 protein: CASSIAPEDTQYF; J gene: TRBJ2-3; V gene: TRBV19
CDR3 protein: CASSKIRDCAYEQYF; J gene: TRBJ2-7; V gene: TRBV21-1
CDR3 protein: CASSSKAGARINSPLHF; J gene: TRBJ1-6; V gene: TRBV12-3/TRBV12-4
CDR3 protein: CASSPSGGAYNEQFF; J gene: TRBJ2-1; V gene: TRBV5-1
CDR3 protein: CSVPQGNYGYTF; J gene: TRBJ1-2; V gene: TRBV29-1
CDR3 protein: CASSQAYWLGYTF; J gene: TRBJ1-2; V gene: TRBV14
CDR3 protein: CASSATGTSITEAFF; J gene: TRBJ1-1; V gene: TRBV9
CDR3 protein: CASSQQTSGATDTQYF; J gene: TRBJ2-3; V gene: TRBV4-1
CDR3 protein: CASRRLAGRSGELFF; J gene: TRBJ2-2; V gene: TRBV7-2
CDR3 protein: CAVSGGTSYEQYF; J gene: TRBJ2-7; V gene: TRBV10-3
CDR3 protein: CASSIQGLSNQPQHF; J gene: TRBJ1-5; V gene: TRBV7-2
CDR3 protein: CSARDTRAGLQPQHF; J gene: TRBJ1-5; V gene: TRBV20-1
CDR3 protein: CASSQMGGGREQFF; J gene: TRBJ2-1; V gene: TRBV3-1
CDR3 protein: CASSELGGLLYEQYF; J gene: TRBJ2-7; V gene: TRBV6-1
CDR3 protein: CASSLDRPPESPQHF; J gene: TRBJ1-5; V gene: TRBV7-8
CDR3 protein: CSALTRTGFHYGYTF; J gene: TRBJ1-2; V gene: TRBV20-1
CDR3 protein: CASKDGPMNTEAFF; J gene: TRBJ1-1; V gene: TRBV5-1
CDR3 protein: CASSLEGPTGELFF; J gene: TRBJ2-2; V gene: TRBV7-7
CDR3 protein: CASSPRLAGGFDEQFF; J gene: TRBJ2-1; V gene: TRBV4-2
CDR3 protein: CSVVGVTSGPTDTQYF; J gene: TRBJ2-3; V gene: TRBV29-1
CDR3 protein: CASSFGVRRSNTEAFF; J gene: TRBJ1-1; V gene: TRBV7-2
CDR3 protein: CASSEGWAAGGYEQYF; J gene: TRBJ2-7; V gene: TRBV2
CDR3 protein: CASSSPGTGNEETQYF; J gene: TRBJ2-5; V gene: TRBV7-9
CDR3 protein: CASSEDGNYGYTF; J gene: TRBJ1-2; V gene: TRBV6-1
CDR3 protein: CASSLTETNEKLFF; J gene: TRBJ1-4; V gene: TRBV27
CDR3 protein: CASSLSLGNGYTF; J gene: TRBJ1-2; V gene: TRBV28
CDR3 protein: CASSLGRGARDTQYF; J gene: TRBJ2-3; V gene: TRBV12-3/TRBV12-4
CDR3 protein: CASSSPRGRDTQYF; J gene: TRBJ2-3; V gene: TRBV7-9
CDR3 protein: CASSDHPGGTIGYTF; J gene: TRBJ1-2; V gene: TRBV2
CDR3 protein: CASSLEGVNTEAFF; J gene: TRBJ1-1; V gene: TRBV5-1
CDR3 protein: CASSPPSTSNEQFF; J gene: TRBJ2-1; V gene: TRBV5-1
CDR3 protein: CASSVESDNSPLHF; J gene: TRBJ1-6; V gene: TRBV9
CDR3 protein: CASTLTGTLGTEAFF; J gene: TRBJ1-1; V gene: TRBV5-1
CDR3 protein: CASCIGDSSNYGYTF; J gene: TRBJ1-2; V gene: TRBV11-2
CDR3 protein: CASSFRIFYTEAFF; J gene: TRBJ1-1; V gene: TRBV5-8
CDR3 protein: CASSFSLAESTDTQYF; J gene: TRBJ2-3; V gene: TRBV11-2
CDR3 protein: CASSPRDRRGEQFF; J gene: TRBJ2-1; V gene: TRBV5-4
CDR3 protein: CASSLASGKGYEQYF; J gene: TRBJ2-7; V gene: TRBV5-1
CDR3 protein: CASKTGTGDYNEQFF; J gene: TRBJ2-1; V gene: TRBV19
CDR3 protein: CASSLRSGGALDTQYF; J gene: TRBJ2-3; V gene: TRBV3-1
CDR3 protein: CASSLDRGGGNEQFF; J gene: TRBJ2-1; V gene: TRBV7-9
CDR3 protein: CSARDRVVNTGELFF; J gene: TRBJ2-2; V gene: TRBV20-1
CDR3 protein: CASSGGPLQPQHF; J gene: TRBJ1-5; V gene: TRBV12-3/TRBV12-4